This T cell receptor (beta chain) is from a study of OX40 agonist ivuxolimab in advanced cancers. The CDR3 is 16 residues long. The J segment lost 0 bases and the V segment lost 3 bases, leaving 6 bases of the junction unmatched. In germline, CDR1 is SGHTA, CDR2 FQGTGA. Findings and caveats of the study: The antigens recognized by the expanded peripheral T cells, that is their antigen specificity, were not determined. Among the nonresponders, some also had low normalized T-cell clonal expansion.

Profiling relied on immunoSEQ multiplex PCR, and the TCRdb table lists in-frame clones only, not all of them. The data contain approximately 58,000 clones, 82% of them singletons. This clone was seen a single time. Its target is not known. Material: CD4+ or CD8+ T cells sorted from blood, obtained in a trial of the OX40 agonist ivuxolimab. The clonotype comes from an adult with an advanced solid tumor such as melanoma, head and neck, liver or kidney cancer. The genes are TRBV7-3 and TRBJ2-3, with 7 bases identical to TRBD2. CDR3 protein: CASSLRLAASTDTQYF. DNA of the CDR3: TGTGCCAGCAGCTTGAGGCTAGCGGCGAGCACAGATACGCAGTATTTT.